The rows below give T cell receptor beta chains drawn from one sample of a study of blood T cell repertoires in COVID-19. Sequencing used immunoSEQ multiplex PCR; TCRdb keeps in-frame clones, though not all of them. The top ten clones hold 0.55% to 0.6% of a sample with roughly 160,000 clones, 70% to 90% of them seen once. The material sequenced was peripheral blood. The source of these receptors is a man between 60 and 70 years old with COVID-19, enrolled during active disease. The CDR3 runs from the conserved cysteine through the conserved F or W. The order of the fields is V gene, D gene, CDR3 protein. A D gene is named only where the DNA matches it firmly.

V gene: TRBV6-5; D gene: NA; CDR3 protein: CASSYSRSQGWGYTF
V gene: TRBV18; D gene: NA; CDR3 protein: CASSRGISEKLFF
V gene: TRBV24-1; D gene: NA; CDR3 protein: CATSVTGTSYGYTF
V gene: TRBV6-6; D gene: TRBD2; CDR3 protein: CASTGTSGGYEQYF
V gene: TRBV7-2; D gene: NA; CDR3 protein: CASSLQTASGNTIYF
V gene: TRBV30; D gene: NA; CDR3 protein: CAWMFGATNEKLFF
V gene: TRBV11-2; D gene: NA; CDR3 protein: CASSPRTRGTEAFF
V gene: TRBV5-1; D gene: TRBD2; CDR3 protein: CASSFGGTLSTDTQYF
V gene: TRBV19; D gene: NA; CDR3 protein: CASSIPGVLANYGYTF
V gene: TRBV6-6; D gene: NA; CDR3 protein: CASSYSWGDYEQYF
V gene: TRBV5-5; D gene: TRBD1; CDR3 protein: CASSWGQLDTYNEQFF
V gene: TRBV19; D gene: NA; CDR3 protein: CASSLRSLSTDTQYF
V gene: TRBV10-3; D gene: TRBD2; CDR3 protein: CAISAGTSRGNEQFF
V gene: TRBV7-6; D gene: NA; CDR3 protein: CASSLTEGYGYTF
V gene: TRBV7-9; D gene: NA; CDR3 protein: CASSSPGSRLFF
V gene: TRBV25-1; D gene: TRBD2; CDR3 protein: CASSPPGLAGGETQYF
V gene: TRBV27; D gene: NA; CDR3 protein: CASSLELNQPQHF
V gene: TRBV24-1; D gene: TRBD1; CDR3 protein: CATSDIRQGAATGELFF
V gene: TRBV19; D gene: TRBD2; CDR3 protein: CASTVGLAGNEQFF
V gene: TRBV19; D gene: NA; CDR3 protein: CASSGGGGSTNEKLFF
V gene: TRBV9; D gene: NA; CDR3 protein: CASSGWSSGANVLTF
V gene: TRBV24-1; D gene: NA; CDR3 protein: CATSQEGYGYTF
V gene: TRBV7-7; D gene: TRBD1; CDR3 protein: CASSLSGQRETQYF
V gene: TRBV28; D gene: NA; CDR3 protein: CASSSGSWGYTF
V gene: TRBV14; D gene: TRBD1; CDR3 protein: CASSQQGAVSTEAFF
V gene: TRBV5-4; D gene: TRBD1; CDR3 protein: CASSPRGRSYEQYF
V gene: TRBV19; D gene: TRBD1; CDR3 protein: CASKTPDRGYNQPQHF
V gene: TRBV11-2; D gene: NA; CDR3 protein: CASSAGGYTIYF
V gene: TRBV28; D gene: TRBD1; CDR3 protein: CASKVRDSTNYGYTF
V gene: TRBV6-2/TRBV6-3; D gene: TRBD1; CDR3 protein: CASSSRDRINQPQHF
V gene: TRBV28; D gene: NA; CDR3 protein: CASSLDYSYNEQFF
V gene: TRBV10-3; D gene: TRBD2; CDR3 protein: CAISDPTSGGYEQYF
V gene: TRBV6-5; D gene: NA; CDR3 protein: CASSYATDTSPLHF
V gene: TRBV18; D gene: NA; CDR3 protein: CASSPPGVNTIYF
V gene: TRBV18; D gene: NA; CDR3 protein: CASSSGGNQPQHF
V gene: TRBV24-1; D gene: NA; CDR3 protein: CATSDPVGGRTDTQYF
V gene: TRBV6-2/TRBV6-3; D gene: TRBD2; CDR3 protein: CASSSPSGGSTDTQYF
V gene: TRBV9; D gene: TRBD1; CDR3 protein: CASSVGTGETGELFF
V gene: TRBV27; D gene: TRBD1; CDR3 protein: CASSFRLQGDNQPQHF
V gene: TRBV28; D gene: TRBD2; CDR3 protein: CASSYGGGRNNEQFF
V gene: TRBV11-3; D gene: NA; CDR3 protein: CASSLVFGGSTNTGELFF
V gene: TRBV6-2/TRBV6-3; D gene: NA; CDR3 protein: CASSSTIGGNNYGYTF
V gene: TRBV3-1/TRBV3-2; D gene: NA; CDR3 protein: CASSREGGQPQHF
V gene: TRBV7-8; D gene: TRBD1; CDR3 protein: CASSTLQGVGGYTF
V gene: TRBV2; D gene: NA; CDR3 protein: CASSEGGRNTEAFF
V gene: TRBV5-8; D gene: NA; CDR3 protein: CASSLAVQGEETQYF